These 13 T cell receptor beta chains originate from one sample sequenced in a study of blood T cell repertoires in COVID-19. Clones were read by immunoSEQ multiplex PCR, and TCRdb kept only the in-frame ones, dropping some. The sample records a few hundred thousand clones, about four fifths being singletons. The specimen was peripheral blood. The receptors stem from a woman under 30 with acute or convalescent COVID-19.

The chain employs TRBV5-4 and TRBJ2-1; 7 bases map to TRBD2. The CDR3 is 14 residues long. Germline CDR1 SGHNT, CDR2 YYREEE (reference sequence). Losses at the gene ends were 2 bases for V and 8 bases for J; bases not matched to a gene: 7. The CDR3 is CASSFRGRADEQFF. The CDR3 DNA reads as TGTGCCAGCAGCTTCAGAGGGAGGGCCGATGAGCAGTTCTTC.

The chain carries TRBV10-3 and TRBJ1-1; TRBD1 agrees at 10 bases. CDR1 is ENHRY, CDR2 SYGVKD, per germline. This CDR3 has 17 residues. Germline trimming cut 4 bases from V and 4 bases from J; bases unmatched to any gene: 12. CDR3 sequence reads: CAISGGDRGPLGTEAFF. CDR3 DNA sequence: TGTGCCATCAGTGGGGGGGACAGGGGCCCGTTGGGCACTGAAGCTTTCTTT.

This clone was counted once. The CDR3 sequence: CASSLAGGETQYF. The CDR3 DNA reads as TGTGCCAGCAGCTTAGCCGGGGGAGAGACCCAGTACTTC. The V and J genes are TRBV7-2 and TRBJ2-5, with a tentative D call TRBD2 (6 bases). There are 13 residues in the CDR3. Trimming left V 0 bases short and J 4 bases short, with 6 bases between. Germline CDR1 and CDR2: SGHTA and FQGNSA.

The chain carries TRBV19 and TRBJ1-5; 11 bases match TRBD1. CDR1 is LNHDA and CDR2 is SQIVND in the germline V gene (reference sequence). The CDR3 sequence is 14 residues long. V dropped 6 bases and J dropped 3; count of bases not matched to a gene: 1. The CDR3 protein is CASRGQGDNQPQHF. The CDR3 DNA follows: TGTGCCAGTAGGGGACAGGGGGACAATCAGCCCCAGCATTTT. Full variable domain (rest looked up from reference TRBV19 and TRBJ1-5): DGGITQSPKYLFRKEGQNVTLSCEQNLNHDAMYWYRQDPGQGLRLIYYSQIVNDFQKGDIAEGYSVSREKKESFPLTVTSAQKNPTAFYLCASRGQGDNQPQHFGDGTRLSIL.

The chain carries TRBV29-1 and TRBJ2-7; the match to TRBD2 covers 11 bases. V dropped 4 bases and J dropped 3; count of bases not matched to a gene: 11. Germline V CDR1 and CDR2: SQVTM, ANQGSEA. The CDR3 sequence is 16 residues long. The CDR3 region has the DNA TGCAGCGTTGTGACTAGCGGGAAACCCCTCAACTACGAGCAGTACTTC. It specifies CSVVTSGKPLNYEQYF.

The count of this clone is one. The V call is TRBV5-1, the J call TRBJ1-2, with D possibly being TRBD1 (6 bases). The CDR3 consists of 15 residues. Trimming stripped 2 bases from V and 2 bases from J, with 13 bases between. Germline V CDR1 and CDR2: SGHRS, YFSETQ. The chain's CDR3 is CASSLWDTRNYGYTF. CDR3 DNA: TGCGCCAGCAGCTTATGGGACACCCGGAACTATGGCTACACCTTC. Looking up the rest from reference TRBV5-1 and TRBJ1-2 gives the full variable domain: KAGVTQTPRYLIKTRGQQVTLSCSPISGHRSVSWYQQTPGQGLQFLFEYFSETQRNKGNFPGRFSGRQFSNSRSEMNVSTLELGDSALYLCASSLWDTRNYGYTFGSGTRLTVV.

CDR3 coding DNA: TGTGCCAGCAGCTTATCTGAGGGACTGGGAGATGAAAAACTGTTTTTT. Protein: CASSLSEGLGDEKLFF. The V and J genes are TRBV7-9 and TRBJ1-4, with D possibly being TRBD1 (5 bases). Germline assignment: CDR1 SEHNR and CDR2 FQNEAQ (reference sequence). Between the trimmed V and J ends, which lost 2 bases and 6 bases, there was a span of 16 bases. This CDR3 comprises 16 residues.

The chain is built from TRBV7-9 and TRBJ2-7; TRBD2 matches at 12 bases. The CDR3 has 14 residues. The V gene's germline CDR1 is SEHNR and CDR2 FQNEAQ (reference sequence). V gave up 8 bases and J gave up 3 bases; unmatched junction bases: 5. The CDR3 nucleotides read TGTGCCAGCGGCAGGACTAGCGGGATCTACGAGCAGTACTTC. It yields the protein CASGRTSGIYEQYF.

The chain employs TRBV4-3 and TRBJ1-1; the D is unclear. The CDR3 covers 14 residues. Trimming removed 1 base from V and 7 bases from J, with 13 bases in between. Looked up from germline, CDR1 is LGHNA and CDR2 is YSLEER. The CDR3 protein is CASSQARVGHEAFF. The CDR3 nucleotides read TGCGCCAGCAGCCAAGCCCGGGTGGGTCATGAAGCTTTCTTT.

J is TRBJ2-7 and V is TRBV6-5; TRBD1 aligns across 8 bases. The CDR3 has 16 residues. V shed 2 bases, J shed 4 bases, and the junction held 10 bases outside the gene matches. Germline V gene sequence: CDR1 MNHEY, CDR2 SVGAGI. Here the CDR3 reads CASSYAPGQEAYEQYF. DNA of the CDR3: TGTGCCAGCAGTTACGCCCCGGGACAGGAGGCTTACGAGCAGTACTTC.

The gene calls are TRBV6-2 or TRBV6-3 and TRBJ2-7, with 10 bases aligning to TRBD2. The CDR3 length is 17 residues. V gave up 2 bases and J gave up 2 bases; unmatched junction bases: 9. Germline V gene lookup returns CDR1 MNHEY and CDR2 SVGEGT. The CDR3 bases are TGTGCCAGCAGTTACGGATCCACTAGCGGGATAACCTACGAGCAGTACTTC. This encodes CASSYGSTSGITYEQYF.

The V gene is TRBV6-6, the J gene TRBJ1-1; D is possibly TRBD1 (5 bases). The CDR3 totals 16 residues. Trimming took 0 bases from V and 6 from J, leaving 17 bases between them. CDR1 is MNHNY, CDR2 SVGAGI, per germline (reference sequence). CDR3 sequence (DNA): TGTGCCAGCAGTTACTCCCAGGGTCTTCTTCGGGCTGAAGCTTTCTTT. Its protein is CASSYSQGLLRAEAFF.

The chain combines TRBV28 with TRBJ2-7; D gene uncertain. CDR1 MDHEN and CDR2 SYDVKM come from the germline V gene. Trimming removed 5 bases at V and 4 bases at J, with 12 bases between. The CDR3 extends over 13 amino acids. The CDR3 nucleotides are TGTGCCAGCAGTCCAGGAACCCTTTACGAGCAGTACTTC. Its translation is CASSPGTLYEQYF. Combining the CDR3 with reference TRBV28 and TRBJ2-7 gives the whole variable domain DVKVTQSSRYLVKRTGEKVFLECVQDMDHENMFWYRQDPGLGLRLIYFSYDVKMKEKGDIPEGYSVSREKKERFSLILESASTNQTSMYLCASSPGTLYEQYFGPGTRLTVT.